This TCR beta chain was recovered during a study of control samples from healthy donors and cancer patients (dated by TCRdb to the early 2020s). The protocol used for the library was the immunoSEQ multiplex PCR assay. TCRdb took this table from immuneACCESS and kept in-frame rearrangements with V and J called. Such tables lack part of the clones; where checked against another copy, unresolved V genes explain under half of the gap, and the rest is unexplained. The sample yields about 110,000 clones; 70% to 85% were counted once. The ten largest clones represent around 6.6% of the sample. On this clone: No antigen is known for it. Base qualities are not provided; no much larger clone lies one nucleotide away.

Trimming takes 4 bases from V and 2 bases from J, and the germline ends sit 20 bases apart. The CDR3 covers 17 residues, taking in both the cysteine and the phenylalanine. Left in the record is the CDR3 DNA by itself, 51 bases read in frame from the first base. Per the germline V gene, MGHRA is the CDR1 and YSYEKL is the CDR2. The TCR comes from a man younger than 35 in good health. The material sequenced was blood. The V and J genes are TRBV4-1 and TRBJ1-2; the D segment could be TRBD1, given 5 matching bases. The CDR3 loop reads CASSLNFKARVNYGYTF. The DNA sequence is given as TGCGCCAGCAGCCTCAACTTCAAGGCCAGGGTGAACTATGGCTACACCTTC.